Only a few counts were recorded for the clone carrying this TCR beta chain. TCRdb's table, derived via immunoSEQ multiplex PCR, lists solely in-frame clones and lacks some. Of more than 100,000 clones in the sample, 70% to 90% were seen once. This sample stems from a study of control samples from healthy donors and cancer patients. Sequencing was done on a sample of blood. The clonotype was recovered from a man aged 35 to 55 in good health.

The CDR3 region is CASSYPTTAQYF. As DNA, the CDR3 is TGTGCCAGCAGTTACCCGACCACGGCCCAGTACTTC. This chain joins TRBV6-2 or TRBV6-3 and TRBJ2-5, with D unresolved. V was shortened by 2 bases and J by 9 bases, with 10 bases between the two germline ends. Germline V gene lookup returns CDR1 MNHEY and CDR2 SVGEGT. This CDR3 is built from 12 residues.